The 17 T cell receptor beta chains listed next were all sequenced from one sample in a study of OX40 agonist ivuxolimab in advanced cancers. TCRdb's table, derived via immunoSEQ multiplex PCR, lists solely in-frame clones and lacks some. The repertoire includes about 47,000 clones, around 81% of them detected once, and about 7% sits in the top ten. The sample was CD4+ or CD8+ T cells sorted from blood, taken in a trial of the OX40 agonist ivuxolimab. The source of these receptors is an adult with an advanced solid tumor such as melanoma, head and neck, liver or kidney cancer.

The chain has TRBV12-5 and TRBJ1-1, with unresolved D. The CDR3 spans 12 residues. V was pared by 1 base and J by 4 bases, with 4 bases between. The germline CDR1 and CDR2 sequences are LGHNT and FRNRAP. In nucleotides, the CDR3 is TGTGCTAGTGGTTTGGGTTCCACTGAAGCTTTCTTT. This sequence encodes CASGLGSTEAFF.

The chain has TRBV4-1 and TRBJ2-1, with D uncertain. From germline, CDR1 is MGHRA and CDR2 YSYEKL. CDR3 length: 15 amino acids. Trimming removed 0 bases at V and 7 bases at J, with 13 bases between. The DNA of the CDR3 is TGCGCCAGCAGCCAAGAGAAAGGGCTTAGTAATGAGCAGTTCTTC. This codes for CASSQEKGLSNEQFF.

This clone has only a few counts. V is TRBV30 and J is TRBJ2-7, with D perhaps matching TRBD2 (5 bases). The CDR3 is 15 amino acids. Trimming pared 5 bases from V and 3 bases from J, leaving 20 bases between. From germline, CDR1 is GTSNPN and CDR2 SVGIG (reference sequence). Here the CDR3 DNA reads TGTGCCTGGGTTGGAGGAACTCCGCCTTACTACGAGCAGTACTTC. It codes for CAWVGGTPPYYEQYF. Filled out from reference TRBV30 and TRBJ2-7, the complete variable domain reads SQTIHQWPATLVQPVGSPLSLECTVEGTSNPNLYWYRQAAGRGLQLLFYSVGIGQISSEVPQNLSASRPQDRQFILSSKKLLLSDSGFYLCAWVGGTPPYYEQYFGPGTRLTVT.

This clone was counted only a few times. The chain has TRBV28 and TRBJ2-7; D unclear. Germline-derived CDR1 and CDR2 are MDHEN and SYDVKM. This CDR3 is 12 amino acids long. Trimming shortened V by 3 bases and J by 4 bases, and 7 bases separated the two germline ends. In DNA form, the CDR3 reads TGTGCCAGCAGTTTGGAAAGGTACGAGCAGTACGTC. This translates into CASSLERYEQYV.

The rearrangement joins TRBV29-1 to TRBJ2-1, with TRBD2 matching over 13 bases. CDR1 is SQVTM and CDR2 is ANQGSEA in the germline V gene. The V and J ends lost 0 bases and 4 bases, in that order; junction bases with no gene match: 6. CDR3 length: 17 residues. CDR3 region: CSVEDRTSGGIYNEQFF. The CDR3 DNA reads TGCAGCGTTGAAGATAGGACTAGCGGGGGAATATACAATGAGCAGTTCTTC.

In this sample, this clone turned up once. CDR3 loop: CAISDPGMRNQPQHF. The CDR3 nucleotides read TGTGCCATCAGTGACCCAGGGATGCGCAATCAGCCCCAGCATTTT. The chain combines TRBV10-3 with TRBJ1-5; a possible D gene is TRBD1 (5 bases). The V end lost 3 bases, the J end lost 2 bases, and 11 bases lay between the germline ends. The CDR3 is 15 residues long. CDR1 is ENHRY, CDR2 SYGVKD, per germline.

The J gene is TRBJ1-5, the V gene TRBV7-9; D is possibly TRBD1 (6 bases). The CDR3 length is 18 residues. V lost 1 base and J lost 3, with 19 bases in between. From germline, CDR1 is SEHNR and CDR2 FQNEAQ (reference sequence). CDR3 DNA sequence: TGTGCCAGCAGCTTAGGCTGGGCAGGGGAAAATAACAATCAGCCCCAGCATTTT. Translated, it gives CASSLGWAGENNNQPQHF.

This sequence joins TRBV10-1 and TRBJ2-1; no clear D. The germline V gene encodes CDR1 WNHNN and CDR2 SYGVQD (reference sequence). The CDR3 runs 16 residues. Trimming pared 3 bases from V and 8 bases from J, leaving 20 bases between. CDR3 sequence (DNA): TGCGCCAGCAGTGAAACTGAGGCCAACTTGGCTCATGAGCAGTTCTTC. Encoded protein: CASSETEANLAHEQFF.

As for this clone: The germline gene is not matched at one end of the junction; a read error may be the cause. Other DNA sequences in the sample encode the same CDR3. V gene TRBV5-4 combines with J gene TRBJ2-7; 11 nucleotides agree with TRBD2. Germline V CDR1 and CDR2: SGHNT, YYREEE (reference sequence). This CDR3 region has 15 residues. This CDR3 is CASSQALAGEYEQYF. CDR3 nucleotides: TGCGCCAGCAGCCAAGCACTAGCGGGGGAATACGAGCAGTACTTC.

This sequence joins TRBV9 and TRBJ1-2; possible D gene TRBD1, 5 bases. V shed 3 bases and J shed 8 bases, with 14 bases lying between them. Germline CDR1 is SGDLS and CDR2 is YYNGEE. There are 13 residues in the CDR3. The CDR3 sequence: CASSEQGLGGYTF. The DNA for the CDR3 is TGTGCCAGCAGCGAGCAGGGATTGGGGGGCTACACCTTC.

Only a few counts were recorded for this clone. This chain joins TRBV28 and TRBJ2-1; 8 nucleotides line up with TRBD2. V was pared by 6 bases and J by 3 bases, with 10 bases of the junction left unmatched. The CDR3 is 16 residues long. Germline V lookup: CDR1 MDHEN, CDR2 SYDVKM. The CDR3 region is CASRHGGAGDYNEQFF. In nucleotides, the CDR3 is TGTGCCAGCAGGCACGGGGGGGCGGGGGACTACAATGAGCAGTTCTTC.

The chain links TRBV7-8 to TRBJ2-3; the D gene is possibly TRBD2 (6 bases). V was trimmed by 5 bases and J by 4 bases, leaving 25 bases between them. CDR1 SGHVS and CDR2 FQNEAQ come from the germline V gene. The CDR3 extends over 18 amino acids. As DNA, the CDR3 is TGTGCCAGCAGCCCACAGTTTATCGGGGGAGTTTTCGCAGATACGCAGTATTTT. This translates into CASSPQFIGGVFADTQYF.

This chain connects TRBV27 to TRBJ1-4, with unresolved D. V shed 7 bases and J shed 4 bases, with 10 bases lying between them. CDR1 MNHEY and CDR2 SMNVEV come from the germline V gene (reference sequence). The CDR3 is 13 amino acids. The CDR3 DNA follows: TGTGCCAGCAAAAGTCCGCTTAATGAAAAACTGTTTTTT. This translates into CASKSPLNEKLFF.

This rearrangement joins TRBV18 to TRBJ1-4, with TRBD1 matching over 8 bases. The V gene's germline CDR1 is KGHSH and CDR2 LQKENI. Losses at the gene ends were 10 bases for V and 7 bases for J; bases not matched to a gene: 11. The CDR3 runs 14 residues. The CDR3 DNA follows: TGTGCCACCTCCTGGGGACAGGATCTTGAAAAACTGTTTTTT. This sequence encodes CATSWGQDLEKLFF.

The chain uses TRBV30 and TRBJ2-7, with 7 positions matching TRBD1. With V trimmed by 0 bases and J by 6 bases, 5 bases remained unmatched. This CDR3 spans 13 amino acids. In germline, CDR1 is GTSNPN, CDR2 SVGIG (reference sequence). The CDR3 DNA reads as TGTGCCTGGAGTGTACAACAGGGGTCCGAGCAGTACTTC. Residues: CAWSVQQGSEQYF. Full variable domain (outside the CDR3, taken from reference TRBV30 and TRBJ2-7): SQTIHQWPATLVQPVGSPLSLECTVEGTSNPNLYWYRQAAGRGLQLLFYSVGIGQISSEVPQNLSASRPQDRQFILSSKKLLLSDSGFYLCAWSVQQGSEQYFGPGTRLTVT.

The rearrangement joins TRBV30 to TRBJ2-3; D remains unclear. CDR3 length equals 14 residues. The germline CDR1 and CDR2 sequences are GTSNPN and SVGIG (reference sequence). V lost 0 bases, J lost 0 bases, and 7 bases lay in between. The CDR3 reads CAWSVGQSTDTQYF. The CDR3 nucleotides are TGTGCCTGGAGTGTAGGGCAGAGCACAGATACGCAGTATTTT.

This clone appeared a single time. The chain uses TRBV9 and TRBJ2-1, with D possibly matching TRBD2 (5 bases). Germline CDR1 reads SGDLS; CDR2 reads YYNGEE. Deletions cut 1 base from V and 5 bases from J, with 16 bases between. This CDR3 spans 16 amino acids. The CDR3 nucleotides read TGTGCCAGCAGCGTACTGACTCCCCGGGGTGACAATGAGCAGTTCTTC. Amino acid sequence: CASSVLTPRGDNEQFF.